These 11 T cell receptor beta chains came from one sample sequenced in a study of blood T cells in healthy people across ages. Through a sample-barcoded 5' primer and a J-beta primer mix, a second PCR was run for roughly 7 to 11 cycles. MiXCR, applied by TCRdb to the 5' RACE reads, yields one record per CDR3 protein. This table holds approximately 760,000 distinct CDR3 sequences, 20% to 25% found once. These data were also filed under a second study, of T cells of mothers and their children.

Sequencing was performed on blood. These receptors were obtained from a boy aged 10-17 years in good health.

Here the CDR3 reads CASSPGGAWTGELFF. Here the CDR3 DNA reads TGTGCCAGTAGTCCCGGGGGGGCCTGGACCGGGGAGCTGTTTTTT. The chain employs TRBV19 and TRBJ2-2; TRBD2 matches at 8 bases. The germline V gene encodes CDR1 LNHDA and CDR2 SQIVND (reference sequence). Trimming took 5 bases from V and 5 from J; bases not matched to a gene: 7. The length of the CDR3 is 15 residues.

The rearrangement uses TRBV2 and TRBJ2-3, with TRBD2 matching over 9 bases. Per germline, CDR1 SNHLY and CDR2 FYNNEI. The junction had 10 bases not matched to a gene; V was cut back by 5 bases and J by 1 base. This CDR3 has 17 amino acids. CDR3: CASSPIAGEVGTDTQYF. Written as DNA, the CDR3 is TGTGCCAGCAGTCCCATAGCGGGAGAGGTGGGCACAGATACGCAGTATTTT.

Only a few counts were recorded for this clonotype. CDR3 nucleotide sequence: TGCAGTGCTTACGCCACCACTAGCGGGGGGGCCGGTTCCCACAATGAGCAGTTCTTC. Amino acids: CSAYATTSGGAGSHNEQFF. This chain uses TRBV20-1 with TRBJ2-1, with 13 nucleotides matching TRBD2. The CDR3 runs 19 residues. With 5 bases clipped from V and 5 bases from J, the junction kept 18 bases outside the gene matches. Germline V lookup: CDR1 DFQATT, CDR2 SNEGSKA (reference sequence).

The V gene is TRBV2, the J gene TRBJ2-5, with TRBD2 as a possible D gene (6 bases). The DNA end favors TRBJ2-1, so the J call may be wrong. The CDR3 sequence is 14 residues long. Per germline, CDR1 SNHLY and CDR2 FYNNEI. This CDR3 reads CASKNSIGGDEQFF. The CDR3 DNA is TGTGCCAGCAAAAATTCCATCGGGGGAGATGAGCAGTTCTTC.

This clonotype has more than one count but fewer than ten. This chain connects TRBV29-1 to TRBJ1-2, with D maybe TRBD1 (6 bases). With 0 bases removed from V and 6 bases from J, the gap between germline ends came to 14 bases. The CDR3 is made up of 14 amino acids. From germline, CDR1 is SQVTM and CDR2 ANQGSEA. CDR3 loop: CSVEDQDRGHGYTF. DNA of the CDR3: TGCAGCGTTGAAGATCAGGACAGAGGGCATGGCTACACCTTC.

V gene TRBV20-1 combines with J gene TRBJ2-1; tentative D call: TRBD1 (5 bases). The end of the DNA fits TRBJ2-7 better, so the J call may be wrong. The CDR3 loop spans 12 amino acids. The germline V gene has CDR1 DFQATT and CDR2 SNEGSKA (reference sequence). The CDR3 DNA reads TGCAGTGCTAGAGATCAGGGAACCGAGCAGTACTTC. Translating it yields CSARDQGTEQYF.

The gene calls are TRBV3-1 and TRBJ2-1; possible D gene TRBD2, 6 bases. V was shortened by 4 bases and J by 5 bases, with 9 bases between the two germline ends. The CDR3 is made up of 13 amino acids. CDR1 and CDR2 from the germline V gene are LGHDT and YNNKEL (reference sequence). The CDR3 sequence is CASSPGLHNEQFF. In DNA form, the CDR3 reads TGTGCCAGCAGCCCGGGACTCCACAATGAGCAGTTCTTC.

The J gene is TRBJ2-7, the V gene TRBV7-2; D call uncertain. Trimming removed 3 bases at V and 6 bases at J, with 15 bases between. Germline V gene lookup returns CDR1 SGHTA and CDR2 FQGNSA. CDR3 size: 14 residues. The DNA for the CDR3 is TGTGCCAGCAGCTTGGTCATGGGCTCACCCGAGCAGTACTTC. It encodes CASSLVMGSPEQYF.

The chain links TRBV6-5 to TRBJ1-1; 9 nucleotides line up with TRBD1. The germline gives CDR1 MNHEY, CDR2 SVGAGI. The CDR3 has 16 residues. V trimming: 4 bases; J trimming: 4 bases; junction bases outside the gene matches: 10. The CDR3 here is CASSFGHRGQVTEAFF. The DNA for the CDR3 is TGTGCCAGCAGTTTTGGGCACAGGGGGCAAGTCACTGAAGCTTTCTTT.

This clonotype was counted between two and nine times. The chain uses TRBV12-3 or TRBV12-4 and TRBJ2-4; D not resolved. This CDR3 is built from 15 residues. V lost 5 bases, J lost 2 bases, and 13 bases lay in between. CDR3 residues: CASSVREATKNIQYF. CDR3 DNA sequence: TGTGCCAGCAGTGTGAGAGAGGCAACCAAAAACATTCAGTACTTC.

A single count supports this clonotype. Given the absence of the conserved phenylalanine or tryptophan at the CDR3 end, a read error is likely. The chain carries TRBV7-2 and TRBJ2-1; 7 bases agree with TRBD1. The J call may be in error: the DNA end matches TRBJ2-7 better. Germline V gene data show CDR1 as SGHTA and CDR2 as FQGNSA. The CDR3 has 14 amino acids. As DNA, the CDR3 is TGTGCCAGCAGCTTAACGGGACAGACCTACGAGCAGTACTCC. It is translated as CASSLTGQTYEQYS.